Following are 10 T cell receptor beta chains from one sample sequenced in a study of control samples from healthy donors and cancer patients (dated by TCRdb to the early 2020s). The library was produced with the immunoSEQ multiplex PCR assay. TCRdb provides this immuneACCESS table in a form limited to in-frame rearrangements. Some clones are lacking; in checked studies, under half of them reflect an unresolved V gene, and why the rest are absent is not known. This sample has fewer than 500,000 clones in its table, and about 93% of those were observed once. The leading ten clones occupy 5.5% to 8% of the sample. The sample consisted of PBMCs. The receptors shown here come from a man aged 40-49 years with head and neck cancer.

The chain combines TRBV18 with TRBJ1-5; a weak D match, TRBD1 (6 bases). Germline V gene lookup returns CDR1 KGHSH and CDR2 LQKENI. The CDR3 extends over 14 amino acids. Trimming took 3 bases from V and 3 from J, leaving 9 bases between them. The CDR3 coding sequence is TGTGCCAGCTCACCCCCAGGGGACAATCAGCCCCAGCATTTT. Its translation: CASSPPGDNQPQHF.

CDR3 sequence reads: CASSGFDNGYTF. The CDR3 bases are TGTGCCAGCAGCGGCTTTGACAATGGCTACACCTTC. The chain uses TRBV9 and TRBJ1-2, with D hard to call. The ends were cut back, 3 bases at V and 6 bases at J, with 9 bases in the middle. CDR3 length equals 12 residues. CDR1 and CDR2 from the germline V gene are SGDLS and YYNGEE. Full variable domain (remainder filled in from reference TRBV9 and TRBJ1-2): DSGVTQTPKHLITATGQRVTLRCSPRSGDLSVYWYQQSLDQGLQFLIQYYNGEERAKGNILERFSAQQFPDLHSELNLSSLELGDSALYFCASSGFDNGYTFGSGTRLTVV.

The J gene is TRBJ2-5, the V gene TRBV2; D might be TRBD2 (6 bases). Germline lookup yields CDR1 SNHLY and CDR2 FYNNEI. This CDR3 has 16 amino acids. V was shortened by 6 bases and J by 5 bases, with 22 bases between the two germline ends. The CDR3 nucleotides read TGTGCCAGCAGCGTGACTAGAGACTTAAATGCGGAGACCCAGTACTTC. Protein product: CASSVTRDLNAETQYF.

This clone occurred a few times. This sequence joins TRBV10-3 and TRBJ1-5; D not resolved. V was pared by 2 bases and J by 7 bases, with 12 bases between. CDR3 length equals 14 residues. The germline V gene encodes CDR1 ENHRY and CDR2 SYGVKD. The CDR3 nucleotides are TGTGCCATCAGTGAGGGCCGGGAAGGCCAGCCCCAGCATTTT. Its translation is CAISEGREGQPQHF.

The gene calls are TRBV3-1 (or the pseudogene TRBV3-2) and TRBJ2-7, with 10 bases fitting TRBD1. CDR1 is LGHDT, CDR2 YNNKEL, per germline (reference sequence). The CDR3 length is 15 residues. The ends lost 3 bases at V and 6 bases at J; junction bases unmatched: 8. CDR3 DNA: TGTGCCAGCAGCCAGGGGACAGGGGCCCGGGGCGAGCAGTACTTC. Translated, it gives CASSQGTGARGEQYF.

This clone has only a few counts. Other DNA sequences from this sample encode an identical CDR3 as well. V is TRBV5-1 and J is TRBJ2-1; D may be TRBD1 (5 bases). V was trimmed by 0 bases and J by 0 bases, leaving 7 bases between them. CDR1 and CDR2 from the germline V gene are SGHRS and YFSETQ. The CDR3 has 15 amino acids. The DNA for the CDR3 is TGCGCCAGCAGCTTGGAGGGGTTCTCCTACAATGAGCAGTTCTTC. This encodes CASSLEGFSYNEQFF.

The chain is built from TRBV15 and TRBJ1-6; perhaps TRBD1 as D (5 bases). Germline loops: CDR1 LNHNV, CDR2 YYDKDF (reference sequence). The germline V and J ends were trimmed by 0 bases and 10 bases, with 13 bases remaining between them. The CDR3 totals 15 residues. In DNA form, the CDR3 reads TGTGCCACCAGCAGAGAGGTGCAGGGCCGGTCACCCCTCCACTTT. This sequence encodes CATSREVQGRSPLHF.

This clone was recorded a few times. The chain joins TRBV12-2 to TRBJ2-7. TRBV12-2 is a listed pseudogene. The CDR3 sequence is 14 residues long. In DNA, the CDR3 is TGTGCAAGTCGCTTAGCGTACGCATCCTACGAGCAGTACTTC. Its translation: CASRLAYASYEQYF.

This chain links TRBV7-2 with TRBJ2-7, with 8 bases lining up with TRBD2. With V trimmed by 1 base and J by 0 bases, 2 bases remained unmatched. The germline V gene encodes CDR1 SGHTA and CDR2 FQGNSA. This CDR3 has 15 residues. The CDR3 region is CASSLVAGSSYEQYF. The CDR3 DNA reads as TGTGCCAGCAGCTTAGTAGCGGGGTCCTCCTACGAGCAGTACTTC.

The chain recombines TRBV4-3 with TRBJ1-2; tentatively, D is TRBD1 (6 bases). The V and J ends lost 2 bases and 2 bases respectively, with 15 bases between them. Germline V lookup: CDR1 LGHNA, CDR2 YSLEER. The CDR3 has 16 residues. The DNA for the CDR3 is TGCGCCAGCAGCCAAATAACAGGGTCGGCGAACTATGGCTACACCTTC. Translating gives CASSQITGSANYGYTF.